This entry is about one TCR beta chain. Antigen unknown. This entry comes from a study of T cell repertoires in cytomegalovirus infection. Study at large: CMV infection plus the matching HLA type was flagged by public TCR beta signatures.

Each CDR3 protein is one row after TCRdb ran MiXCR on the reads. The table lists fewer than 550,000 distinct CDR3 sequences, approximately 17% of them singletons. Regarding the study as a whole: Cumulative public TCR beta family frequency identified CMV carriers with the relevant HLA. CMV-specific TCR beta clonotypes restricted by HLA-C were the ones dominating the ex vivo response.

The CDR3 extends over 14 amino acids. Trimming pared 1 base from V and 6 bases from J, leaving 12 bases between. Per germline, CDR1 GTSNPN and CDR2 SVGIG (reference sequence). The chain carries TRBV30 and TRBJ2-2, with D uncertain. Sequences were obtained from CD8+ T cells from PBMCs. This clonotype was sampled from a human donor in good health (CMV status not recorded). Some clones in this sample may be carry-over from other donors' samples. The CDR3 loop is CAWSAGHTPGELFF. CDR3 DNA: TGTGCCTGGAGTGCCGGCCACACCCCCGGGGAGCTGTTTTTT.